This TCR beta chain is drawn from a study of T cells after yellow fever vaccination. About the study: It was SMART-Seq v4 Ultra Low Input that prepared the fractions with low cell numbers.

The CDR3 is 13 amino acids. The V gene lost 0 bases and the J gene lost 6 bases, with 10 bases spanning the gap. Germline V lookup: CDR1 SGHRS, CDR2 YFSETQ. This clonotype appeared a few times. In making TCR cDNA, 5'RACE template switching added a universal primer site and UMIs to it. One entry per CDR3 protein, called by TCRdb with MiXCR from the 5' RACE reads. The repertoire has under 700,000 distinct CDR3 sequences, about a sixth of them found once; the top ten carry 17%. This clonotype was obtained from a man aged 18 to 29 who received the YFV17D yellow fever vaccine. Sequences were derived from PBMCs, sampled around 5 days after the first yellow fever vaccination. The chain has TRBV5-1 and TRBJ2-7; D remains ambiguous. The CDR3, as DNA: TGCGCCAGCAGCTTGGTACAGTCTGGCGAGCAGTACTTC. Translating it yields CASSLVQSGEQYF.